These T cell receptor beta chains were read from a single sample in a study of T-cell reconstitution after alpha-beta-depleted transplantation in children. TCRdb recomputed calls from the PCR reads with MiXCR, one row per CDR3 protein. The sample includes some 290,000 distinct CDR3 sequences, roughly 25% of them seen just once. This material consisted of PBMCs, mostly from graft donor cells, taken 180 days after TCRalphabeta/CD19-depleted stem cell transplant. These receptors originate from a male patient between 5 and 17 years old who had a stem cell transplant for acute lymphoblastic leukemia, so the T cells may come from the graft donor. CDR3s include the opening cysteine and the closing phenylalanine or tryptophan. Each record gives: J gene, D gene, V gene, clone size, CDR3 DNA, CDR3 protein. A D gene is named only where the DNA matches it firmly. Where a row states a size, it is once, few, many or the class of an expanded clone; other rows omit it.

TRBJ2-7 | TRBD1 | TRBV2 | NA | TGTGCCACCCGGGACAGGGGCTACGAGCAGTACTTC | CATRDRGYEQYF
TRBJ2-7 | TRBD1 | TRBV13 | NA | TGTGCCAGCAGCCCAAGCCCCGGCGGGACAGGATCCTACGAGCAGTACTTC | CASSPSPGGTGSYEQYF
TRBJ2-7 | TRBD2 | TRBV9 | few | TGTGCCAGCAGCGCCGGGGGGAACGGCAAGTACGAGCAGTACTTC | CASSAGGNGKYEQYF
TRBJ2-1 | TRBD2 | TRBV20-1 | NA | TGCAGTGCTAGAGTGTTCGGGAGGGGGTACAATGAGCAGTTCTTC | CSARVFGRGYNEQFF
TRBJ2-5 | TRBD1 | TRBV20-1 | few | TGCAGTGCACCTTCGACAGGGGCGACCCAGTACTTC | CSAPSTGATQYF
TRBJ2-5 | NA | TRBV5-1 | few | TGCGCCAGCAGCTTTCAGGTCCAAGAGACCCAGTACTTC | CASSFQVQETQYF
TRBJ1-4 | NA | TRBV29-1 | NA | TGCAGCGTTGAAGATTGGGAGGGTAGGGATGAAAAACTGTTTTTT | CSVEDWEGRDEKLFF
TRBJ2-3 | NA | TRBV28 | few | TGTGCCAGCAGTTTTTGGGTTGACGATACGCAGTATTTT | CASSFWVDDTQYF
TRBJ2-7 | NA | TRBV7-3 | NA | TGTGCCAGCAGCGAAAGTGGTAGCGGACCCTACGAGCAGTACTTC | CASSESGSGPYEQYF
TRBJ2-6 | NA | TRBV7-2 | NA | TGTGCCAGCAGAGGGAAGGCTGGGGCCAACGTCCTGACTTTC | CASRGKAGANVLTF
TRBJ2-7 | TRBD1 | TRBV5-1 | NA | TGCGCCAGCAGCGTAATACAGGGGTCTGGCGAGCAGTACTTC | CASSVIQGSGEQYF
TRBJ2-1 | NA | TRBV7-6 | NA | TGTGCCAGCAGCTTAGATCCCGGGTGGGATGAGCAGTTCTTC | CASSLDPGWDEQFF
TRBJ1-3 | NA | TRBV9 | few | TGTGCCAGCAGCGTAGAAGCGGCAGTCTCTGGAAACACCATATATTTT | CASSVEAAVSGNTIYF
TRBJ2-3 | TRBD2 | TRBV5-1 | few | TGCGCCAGCAGCTCGCACCCGAGATTACTAGCGGGAGGTCCAGATACGCAGTATTTT | CASSSHPRLLAGGPDTQYF
TRBJ2-2 | NA | TRBV4-1 | NA | TGCGCCAGCAGCCAAGGAGGGCTCACCGGGGAGCTGTTTTTT | CASSQGGLTGELFF
TRBJ2-3 | NA | TRBV7-9 | NA | TGTGCCAGCAGAGACCCCTCCACAGATACGCAGTATTTT | CASRDPSTDTQYF
TRBJ2-3 | NA | TRBV7-9 | NA | TGTGCCAGCAGCTTAGGAGGTGGAGGGGGGGGCACAGATACGCAGTATTTT | CASSLGGGGGGTDTQYF
TRBJ2-1 | NA | TRBV7-3 | few | TGTGCCAGCAGCCCCTCACTAGCCGTCAGTGAGCAGTTCTTC | CASSPSLAVSEQFF
TRBJ2-2 | TRBD2 | TRBV5-1 | NA | TGCGCCAGCAGCTGGACTAGCGGGCCGAACACCGGGGAGCTGTTTTTT | CASSWTSGPNTGELFF
TRBJ2-7 | TRBD1 | TRBV15 | NA | TGTGCCACCAGCAGAGGCCCGACAGGGTTTTACGAGCAGTACTTC | CATSRGPTGFYEQYF
TRBJ2-3 | NA | TRBV20-1 | NA | TGCAGTGCTAGAACCTTTATAGATGATACGCAGTATTTT | CSARTFIDDTQYF
TRBJ2-1 | TRBD2 | TRBV7-6 | NA | TGTGCCAGCAGCCACAATCCGGAGCGGGGTAGCTCCTACAATGAGCAGTTCTTC | CASSHNPERGSSYNEQFF
TRBJ2-3 | NA | TRBV7-2 | NA | TGTGCCAGCAGCTTAACGCCGTCGGGCACAGATACGCAGTATTTT | CASSLTPSGTDTQYF
TRBJ2-7 | NA | TRBV5-6 | few | TGTGCCAGCAGCTTAATTGGACGCGGAACCTACGAGCAGTACTTC | CASSLIGRGTYEQYF
TRBJ2-1 | TRBD2 | TRBV7-9 | NA | TGTGCCAGCAGACTTAGCGGGAGGCATGAGCAGTTCTTC | CASRLSGRHEQFF
TRBJ1-1 | TRBD1 | TRBV5-5 | few | TGTGCCAGCAGCAAGACAGGGGGGACTGAAGCTTTCTTT | CASSKTGGTEAFF
TRBJ2-7 | NA | TRBV7-6 | NA | TGTGCCAGCAGCTTAGTGGTCGGACTTTCTTACGAGCAGTACTTC | CASSLVVGLSYEQYF
TRBJ2-4 | TRBD2 | TRBV20-1 | NA | TGCAGTGCTAGAGACGGGGGGGGAAACATTCAGTACTTC | CSARDGGGNIQYF
TRBJ2-7 | TRBD2 | TRBV7-3 | few | TGTGCCAGCAGCTTAACCTCTAGCGGGAAAGGCCTTCAGCAGTACTTC | CASSLTSSGKGLQQYF
TRBJ1-1 | NA | TRBV4-1 | once | TGCGCCAGCAGCCAAGACAGGGTCAGCCCCATGAACACTGAAGCTTTCTTT | CASSQDRVSPMNTEAFF
TRBJ2-3 | TRBD2 | TRBV7-3 | few | TGTGCCAGCAGCTCCCTCAGCGGGGGGAGGGTGGATACGCAGTATTTT | CASSSLSGGRVDTQYF
TRBJ1-6 | NA | TRBV20-1 | few | TGCAGTGCTAGAGATGTGGGACTTCCCTCCTATAATTCACCCCTCCACTTT | CSARDVGLPSYNSPLHF
TRBJ2-1 | TRBD2 | TRBV20-1 | NA | TGCAGTGCTAGCCATCGGCTAGCGGGAGTTGGAGAGCAGTTCTTC | CSASHRLAGVGEQFF
TRBJ1-3 | NA | TRBV20-1 | NA | TGCAGTGCTAGAGATCTTTCGGGGAGTGGAAACACCATATATTTT | CSARDLSGSGNTIYF
TRBJ2-1 | TRBD2 | TRBV20-1 | NA | TGCAGTGCTGTTGGACTAGCGGGACACTACAATGAGCAGTTCTTC | CSAVGLAGHYNEQFF
TRBJ2-1 | TRBD2 | TRBV19 | NA | TGTGCCAGTAGGGGACTAGCGGCACTATACAATGAGCAGTTCTTC | CASRGLAALYNEQFF
TRBJ2-5 | NA | TRBV10-1 | few | TGCGCCAGCAGTGAGTCGGGCAGGGACACGGAGACCCAGTACTTC | CASSESGRDTETQYF
TRBJ1-1 | NA | TRBV20-1 | NA | TGCAGTGCCGTTAAGTGGGGGTCAAACACTGAAGCTTTCTTT | CSAVKWGSNTEAFF
TRBJ2-5 | NA | TRBV12-3/TRBV12-4 | few | TGTGCCAGCAGTTTTGCGTGGGAGACCCAGTACTTC | CASSFAWETQYF
TRBJ1-2 | TRBD1 | TRBV12-3/TRBV12-4 | NA | TGTGCCAGCAGCCGCTCAGGGGGCGCCTCGTGGGGCTACTCCTTC | CASSRSGGASWGYSF
TRBJ1-2 | NA | TRBV9 | few | TGTGCCAGCACCAGTATACCACCAACGGTGGCCTATGGCTACACCTTC | CASTSIPPTVAYGYTF
TRBJ2-7 | TRBD2 | TRBV7-2 | few | TGTGCCAGCAGCCCCTTCTCTAGCGGGAGTCTGTACGAGCAGTACTTC | CASSPFSSGSLYEQYF
TRBJ1-6 | NA | TRBV12-3/TRBV12-4 | few | TGTGCCAGCAGTTTAACAACAGTCCATTCACCCCTCCACTTT | CASSLTTVHSPLHF
TRBJ2-5 | NA | TRBV29-1 | NA | TGCAGCGTTGGGACTCGCCAAGAGACCCAGTACTTC | CSVGTRQETQYF
TRBJ2-5 | NA | TRBV4-1 | few | TGCGCCAGCAGCCAGGGTACGGGCCCTCAGCGCGAGACCCAGTACTTC | CASSQGTGPQRETQYF
TRBJ2-3 | NA | TRBV20-1 | NA | TGCAGTGCTAGAGATCTAACTACGCAGTATTTT | CSARDLTTQYF
TRBJ2-3 | NA | TRBV20-1 | NA | TGCAGTGCTAGAGATCTCTACTGGGAAGGGGCTAGCACAGATAAGCAGTATTTT | CSARDLYWEGASTDKQYF
TRBJ1-1 | NA | TRBV14 | few | TGTGCCAGCGGGAACAGGGTGCGAACTGAAGCTTTCTTT | CASGNRVRTEAFF
TRBJ2-3 | TRBD2 | TRBV5-1 | NA | TGCGCCAGCAGCTCCCCCTCTCTGCGGGGGAGTAGCACAGATACGCAGTATTTT | CASSSPSLRGSSTDTQYF
TRBJ1-2 | NA | TRBV5-1 | many | TGCGCCAGCAGCTTGGACAGGGATGGCTACACCTTC | CASSLDRDGYTF
TRBJ2-1 | TRBD2 | TRBV2 | NA | TGTGCCAGCAGTATTGCCGGGACTAGCGGGAGCGATGAGCAGTTCTTC | CASSIAGTSGSDEQFF
TRBJ2-1 | NA | TRBV5-1 | few | TGCGCCAGCAGCTACGAGGGATTCTCCTACAATGAGCAGTTCTTC | CASSYEGFSYNEQFF
TRBJ2-7 | NA | TRBV14 | NA | TGTGCCAGCAGCCGAGCAAAAGGACTCCACTACGAGCAGTACTTC | CASSRAKGLHYEQYF
TRBJ1-5 | NA | TRBV10-2 | NA | TGCGCCAGCAGTGAGGGGGGGGCGCGGGGCAATCAGCCCCAGCATTTT | CASSEGGARGNQPQHF
TRBJ2-5 | NA | TRBV12-5 | many | TGTGCTAGTGGTCACCGAATCCCAGGACGGACCCAGTACTTC | CASGHRIPGRTQYF